This T cell receptor beta chain came from a study of OX40 agonist ivuxolimab in advanced cancers. Overall study context: A mean age of about 59 years, range about 20 to 85, was recorded, and 80% to 90% were male.

Blood draws occurred at baseline, cycle 4 day 1, and cycle 7 day 1. Profiling relied on immunoSEQ multiplex PCR, and the TCRdb table lists in-frame clones only, not all of them. The sample contains 45,000 to 65,000 clones, more than 70% of which appear only once. The J segment lost 7 bases and the V segment lost 3 bases, leaving 8 bases of the junction unmatched. This CDR3 spans 14 amino acids. Germline CDR1 KGHSH, CDR2 LQKENI. This chain joins TRBV18 and TRBJ1-1, with 7 nucleotides matching TRBD1. The sequencing here drew on CD4+ or CD8+ T cells sorted from blood, taken in a trial of the OX40 agonist ivuxolimab. This receptor was taken from an adult with an advanced solid tumor such as melanoma, head and neck, liver or kidney cancer. CDR3 protein: CASSPRQGRGEAFF. The CDR3 coding sequence is TGTGCCAGCTCACCCCGACAGGGTCGGGGTGAAGCTTTCTTT.